The T cell receptor beta chain under discussion was sequenced for a study of human T cells and chemical hapten exposure. About the study: Among samples, TCR yields varied mainly because of small differences in pooled library volume.

It was the library that attached unique molecular identifiers to individual cDNA molecules. In the authors' methods: TCRs per sample had a median of roughly 93,000 and ranged from about 23,224 to 700,000. TCRdb re-called the reads through MiXCR, storing one row per CDR3 protein. The V and J calls here are based on TCRdb, not the publication. The table lists around 120,000 distinct CDR3 sequences, around 8.5% of them singletons. The CDR3 spans 13 residues. V gave up 5 bases and J gave up 10 bases, with 15 bases separating them. The germline V gene encodes CDR1 SGHTA and CDR2 FQGNSA. The total RNA was obtained from whole blood that was not fractionated.

The clonotype originates from a human donor in good health. Some clones in this sample may be carry-over from other donors' samples. The sequenced material came from whole blood. The chain combines TRBV7-2 with TRBJ2-1; no definite D call. The CDR3 nucleotides are TGTGCCAGCAGCCCACCCCAGCTGGGGGAGCAGTTCTTC. This codes for CASSPPQLGEQFF.